This T cell receptor beta chain was sequenced for a study of T cell repertoires in cytomegalovirus infection. Study at large: Public TCR beta signatures marked donors with CMV infection and the matching HLA. Study-wide results and caveats: Ex vivo responses were dominated by HLA-C-restricted CMV-specific TCR beta clonotypes.

This clonotype was observed once. Its antigen is still unknown. MiXCR, run by TCRdb on the reads, gives a single entry per CDR3 protein. This sample has roughly 920,000 distinct CDR3 sequences, with around 30% found just once. The CDR3 covers 14 residues. V gave up 3 bases and J gave up 0 bases, with 10 bases separating them. Per germline, CDR1 DFQATT and CDR2 SNEGSKA (reference sequence). The origin of this receptor is a human donor in good health (CMV status not recorded). Some clones in this sample may be carry-over from other donors' samples. Sequencing was performed on cultured CD8+ T cells from PBMCs, taken from culture after CMV antigen stimulation. The chain combines TRBV20-1 with TRBJ2-3; D is undetermined. The CDR3: CSASPRHSTDTQYF. CDR3 sequence (DNA): TGCAGTGCTAGCCCAAGACACAGCACAGATACGCAGTATTTT.